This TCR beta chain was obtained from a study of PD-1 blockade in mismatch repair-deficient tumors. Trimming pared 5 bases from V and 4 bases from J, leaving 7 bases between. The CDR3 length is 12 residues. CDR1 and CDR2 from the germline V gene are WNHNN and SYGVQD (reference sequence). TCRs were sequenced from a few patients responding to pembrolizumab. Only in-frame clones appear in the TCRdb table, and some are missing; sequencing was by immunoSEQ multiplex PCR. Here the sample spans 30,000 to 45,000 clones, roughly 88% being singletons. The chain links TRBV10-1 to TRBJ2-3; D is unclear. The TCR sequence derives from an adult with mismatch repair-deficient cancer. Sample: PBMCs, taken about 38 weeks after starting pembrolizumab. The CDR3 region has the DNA TGCGCCAGCAGTTTGTATTCAGATACGCAGTATTTT. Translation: CASSLYSDTQYF.